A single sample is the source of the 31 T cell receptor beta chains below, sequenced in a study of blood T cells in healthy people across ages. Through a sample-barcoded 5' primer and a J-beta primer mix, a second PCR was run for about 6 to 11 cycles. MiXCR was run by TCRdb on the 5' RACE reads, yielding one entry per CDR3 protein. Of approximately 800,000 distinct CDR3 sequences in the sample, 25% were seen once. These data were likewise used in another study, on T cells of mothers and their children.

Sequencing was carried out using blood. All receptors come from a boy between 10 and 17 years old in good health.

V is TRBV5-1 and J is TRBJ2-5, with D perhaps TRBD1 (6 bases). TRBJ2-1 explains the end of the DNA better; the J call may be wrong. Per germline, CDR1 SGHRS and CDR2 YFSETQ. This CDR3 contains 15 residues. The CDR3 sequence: CASSLTGQSGDEQFF. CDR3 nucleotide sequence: TGCGCCAGCAGCCTAACGGGACAATCCGGGGATGAGCAGTTCTTC.

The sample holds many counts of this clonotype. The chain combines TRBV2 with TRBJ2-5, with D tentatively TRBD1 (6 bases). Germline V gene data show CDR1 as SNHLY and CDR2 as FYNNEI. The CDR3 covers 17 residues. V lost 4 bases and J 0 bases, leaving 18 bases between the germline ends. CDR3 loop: CASSGLEQGMYQETQYF. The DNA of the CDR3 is TGTGCCAGCAGTGGGCTCGAGCAGGGGATGTACCAAGAGACCCAGTACTTC. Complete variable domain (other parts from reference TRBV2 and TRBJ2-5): EPEVTQTPSHQVTQMGQEVILRCVPISNHLYFYWYRQILGQKVEFLVSFYNNEISEKSEIFDDQFSVERPDGSNFTLKIRSTKLEDSAMYFCASSGLEQGMYQETQYFGPGTRLLVL.

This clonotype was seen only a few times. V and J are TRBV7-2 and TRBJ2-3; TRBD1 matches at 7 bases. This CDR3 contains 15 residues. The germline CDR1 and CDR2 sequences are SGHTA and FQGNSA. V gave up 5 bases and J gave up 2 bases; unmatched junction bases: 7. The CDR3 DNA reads TGTGCCAGCAGCGGAGGACAGGTGTACACAGATACGCAGTATTTT. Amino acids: CASSGGQVYTDTQYF.

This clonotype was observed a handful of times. CDR3 residues: CSIGDGFEQYF. Here the CDR3 DNA reads TGCAGCATTGGTGACGGGTTCGAGCAGTACTTC. The chain is built from TRBV29-1 and TRBJ2-5; D remains ambiguous. The end of the DNA fits TRBJ2-7 better, so the J call may be wrong. There are 11 residues in the CDR3. Germline V CDR1 and CDR2: SQVTM, ANQGSEA.

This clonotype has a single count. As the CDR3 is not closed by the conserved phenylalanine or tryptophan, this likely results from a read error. The CDR3 sequence is CASSEPAQGGLTGAGTDTQYS. As DNA, the CDR3 is TGTGCCAGCAGTGAACCCGCCCAAGGGGGGTTGACAGGGGCTGGTACAGATACGCAGTATTCT. The chain has TRBV25-1 and TRBJ2-3; 8 positions agree with TRBD1. From germline, CDR1 is MGHDK and CDR2 SYGVNS. With V trimmed by 2 bases and J by 3 bases, 22 bases remained unmatched. This CDR3 region has 21 residues.

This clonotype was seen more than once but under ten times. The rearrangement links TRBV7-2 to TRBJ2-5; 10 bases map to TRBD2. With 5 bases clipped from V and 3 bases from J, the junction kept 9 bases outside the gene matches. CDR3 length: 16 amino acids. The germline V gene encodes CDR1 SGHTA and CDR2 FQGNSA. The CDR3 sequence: CASSRVSGLAKETQYF. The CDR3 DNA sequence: TGTGCCAGCAGCCGTGTCTCGGGACTAGCGAAAGAGACCCAGTACTTC.

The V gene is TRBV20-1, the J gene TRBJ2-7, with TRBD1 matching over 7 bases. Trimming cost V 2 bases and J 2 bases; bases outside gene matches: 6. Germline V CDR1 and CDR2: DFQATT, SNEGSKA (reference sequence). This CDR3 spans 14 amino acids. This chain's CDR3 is CSARSRGITYEQYF. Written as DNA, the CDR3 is TGCAGTGCTAGAAGCAGGGGGATTACCTACGAGCAGTACTTC.

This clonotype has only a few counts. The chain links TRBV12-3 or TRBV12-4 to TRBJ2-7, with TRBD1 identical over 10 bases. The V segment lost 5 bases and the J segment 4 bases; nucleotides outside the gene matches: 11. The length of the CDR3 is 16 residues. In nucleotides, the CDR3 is TGTGCCAGCAGTCCAGGGACAGGGGCCAAATTATACGAGCAGTACTTC. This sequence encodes CASSPGTGAKLYEQYF.

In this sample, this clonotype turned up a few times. The DNA for the CDR3 is TGTGCCAGCACCAAAGGTACAGGACTTCGAGGATACTATGGCTACACCTTC. Translation: CASTKGTGLRGYYGYTF. The genes are TRBV6-2 or TRBV6-3 and TRBJ1-2, with D tentatively TRBD1 (5 bases). The CDR3 is made up of 17 amino acids. In germline, CDR1 is MNHEY, CDR2 SVGEGT. V lost 7 bases and J lost 3, with 24 bases in between.

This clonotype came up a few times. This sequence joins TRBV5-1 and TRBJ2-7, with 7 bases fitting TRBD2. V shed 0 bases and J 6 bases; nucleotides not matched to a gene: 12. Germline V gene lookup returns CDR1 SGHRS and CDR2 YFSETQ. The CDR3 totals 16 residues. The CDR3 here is CASSLGSGGKGGEQYF. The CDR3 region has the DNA TGCGCCAGCAGCTTGGGTTCGGGGGGAAAAGGTGGCGAGCAGTACTTC.

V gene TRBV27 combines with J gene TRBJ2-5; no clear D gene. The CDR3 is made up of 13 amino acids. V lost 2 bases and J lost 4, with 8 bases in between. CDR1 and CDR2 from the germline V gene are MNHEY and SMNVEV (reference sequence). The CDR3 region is CASSLSSGETQYF. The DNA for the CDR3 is TGTGCCAGCAGTTTAAGTTCGGGAGAGACCCAGTACTTC.

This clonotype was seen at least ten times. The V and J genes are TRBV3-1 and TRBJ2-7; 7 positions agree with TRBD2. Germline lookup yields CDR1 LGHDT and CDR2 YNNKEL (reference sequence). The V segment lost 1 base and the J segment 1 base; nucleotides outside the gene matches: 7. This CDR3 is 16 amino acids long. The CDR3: CASSQGSPGGSYEQYF. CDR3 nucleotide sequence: TGTGCCAGCAGCCAAGGGAGCCCGGGAGGTTCCTACGAGCAGTACTTC.

The CDR3 reads CSVGDWDTGELFF. Here the CDR3 DNA reads TGCAGCGTTGGGGATTGGGACACCGGGGAGCTGTTTTTT. The chain has TRBV29-1 and TRBJ2-2; D unresolved. CDR1 and CDR2 (germline): SQVTM, ANQGSEA. Trimming removed 4 bases from V and 3 bases from J, with 9 bases in between. The CDR3 has 13 residues.

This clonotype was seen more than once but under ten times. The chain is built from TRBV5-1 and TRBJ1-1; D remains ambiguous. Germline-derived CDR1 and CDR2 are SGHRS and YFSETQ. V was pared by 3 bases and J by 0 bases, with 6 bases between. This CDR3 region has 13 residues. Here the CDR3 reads CASSWAMNTEAFF. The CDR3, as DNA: TGCGCCAGCAGCTGGGCCATGAACACTGAAGCTTTCTTT. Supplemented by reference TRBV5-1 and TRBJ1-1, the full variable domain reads KAGVTQTPRYLIKTRGQQVTLSCSPISGHRSVSWYQQTPGQGLQFLFEYFSETQRNKGNFPGRFSGRQFSNSRSEMNVSTLELGDSALYLCASSWAMNTEAFFGQGTRLTVV.

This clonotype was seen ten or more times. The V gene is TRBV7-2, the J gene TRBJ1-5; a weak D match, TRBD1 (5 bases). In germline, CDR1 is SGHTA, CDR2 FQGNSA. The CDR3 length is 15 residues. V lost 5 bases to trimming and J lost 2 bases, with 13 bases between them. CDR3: CASSLGREGNQPQHF. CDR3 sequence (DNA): TGTGCCAGCAGCCTGGGCAGGGAAGGCAATCAGCCCCAGCATTTT.

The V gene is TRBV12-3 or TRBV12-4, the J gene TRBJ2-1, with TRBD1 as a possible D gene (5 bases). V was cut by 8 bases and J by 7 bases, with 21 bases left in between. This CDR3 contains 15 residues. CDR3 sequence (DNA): TGTGCCAGCCTTATAGTCTCAGGGATTAGGAATGAGCAGTTCTTC. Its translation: CASLIVSGIRNEQFF.

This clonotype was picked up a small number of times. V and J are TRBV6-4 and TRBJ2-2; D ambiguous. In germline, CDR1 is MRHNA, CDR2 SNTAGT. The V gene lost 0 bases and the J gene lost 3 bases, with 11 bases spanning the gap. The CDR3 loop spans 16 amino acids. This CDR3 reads CASSDSYKSHTGELFF. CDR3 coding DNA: TGTGCCAGCAGTGACTCCTACAAAAGCCACACCGGGGAGCTGTTTTTT.

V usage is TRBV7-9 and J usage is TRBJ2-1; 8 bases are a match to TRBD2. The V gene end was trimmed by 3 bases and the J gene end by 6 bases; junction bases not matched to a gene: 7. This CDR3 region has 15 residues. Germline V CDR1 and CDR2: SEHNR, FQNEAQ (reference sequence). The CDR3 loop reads CASSFPSGRSNEQFF. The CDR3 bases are TGTGCCAGCAGCTTCCCGAGCGGGAGAAGCAATGAGCAGTTCTTC.

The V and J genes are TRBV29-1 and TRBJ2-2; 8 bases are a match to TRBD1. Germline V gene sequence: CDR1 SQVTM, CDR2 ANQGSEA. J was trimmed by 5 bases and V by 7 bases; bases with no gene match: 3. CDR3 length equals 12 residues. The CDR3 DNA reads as TGCAGCGGCACAGGGGGTACCGGGGAGCTGTTTTTT. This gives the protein CSGTGGTGELFF.

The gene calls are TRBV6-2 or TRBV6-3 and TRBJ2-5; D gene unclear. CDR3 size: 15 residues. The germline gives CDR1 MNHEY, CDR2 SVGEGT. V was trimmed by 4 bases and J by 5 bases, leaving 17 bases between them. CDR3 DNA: TGTGCCAGCAGTTCCCCCCCCCGAGGTGTGGAGACCCAGTACTTC. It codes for CASSSPPRGVETQYF.

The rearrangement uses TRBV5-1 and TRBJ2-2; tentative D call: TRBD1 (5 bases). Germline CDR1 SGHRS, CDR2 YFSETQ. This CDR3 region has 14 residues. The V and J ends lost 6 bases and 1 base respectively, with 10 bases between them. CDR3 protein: CASTPTGNTGELFF. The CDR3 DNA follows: TGCGCCAGCACCCCTACAGGGAACACCGGGGAGCTGTTTTTT.

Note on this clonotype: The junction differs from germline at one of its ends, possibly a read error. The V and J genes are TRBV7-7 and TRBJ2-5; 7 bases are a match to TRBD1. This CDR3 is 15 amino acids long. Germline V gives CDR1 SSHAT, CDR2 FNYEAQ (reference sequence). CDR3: CASSLATGATETQYF. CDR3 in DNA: TGTGCTAGCAGCTTAGCCACAGGGGCCACCGAGACCCAGTACTTC. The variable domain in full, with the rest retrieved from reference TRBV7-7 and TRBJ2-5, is GAGVSQSPRYKVTKRGQDVTLRCDPISSHATLYWYQQALGQGPEFLTYFNYEAQPDKSGLPSDRFSAERPEGSISTLTIQRTEQRDSAMYRCASSLATGATETQYFGPGTRLLVL.

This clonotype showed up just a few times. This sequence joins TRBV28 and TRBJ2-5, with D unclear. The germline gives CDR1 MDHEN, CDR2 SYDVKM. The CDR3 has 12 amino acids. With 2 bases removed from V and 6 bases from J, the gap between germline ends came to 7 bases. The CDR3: CASSLVQQTQYF. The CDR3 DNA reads TGTGCCAGCAGTTTAGTTCAACAGACCCAGTACTTC. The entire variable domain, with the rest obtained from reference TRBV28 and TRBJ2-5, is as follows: DVKVTQSSRYLVKRTGEKVFLECVQDMDHENMFWYRQDPGLGLRLIYFSYDVKMKEKGDIPEGYSVSREKKERFSLILESASTNQTSMYLCASSLVQQTQYFGPGTRLLVL.

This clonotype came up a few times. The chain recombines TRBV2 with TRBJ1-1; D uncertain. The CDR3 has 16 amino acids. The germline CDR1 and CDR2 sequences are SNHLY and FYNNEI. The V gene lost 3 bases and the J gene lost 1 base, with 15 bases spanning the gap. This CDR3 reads CASSEIAAEANTEAFF. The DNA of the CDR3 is TGTGCCAGCAGTGAGATTGCGGCAGAGGCGAACACTGAAGCTTTCTTT.

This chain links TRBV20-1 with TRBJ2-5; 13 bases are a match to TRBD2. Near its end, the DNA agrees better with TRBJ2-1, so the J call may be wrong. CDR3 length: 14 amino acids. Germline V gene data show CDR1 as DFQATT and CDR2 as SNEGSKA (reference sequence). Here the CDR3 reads CSASRLLAGGEQFF. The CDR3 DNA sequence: TGCAGTGCGAGTAGACTACTAGCGGGAGGGGAGCAGTTCTTC.

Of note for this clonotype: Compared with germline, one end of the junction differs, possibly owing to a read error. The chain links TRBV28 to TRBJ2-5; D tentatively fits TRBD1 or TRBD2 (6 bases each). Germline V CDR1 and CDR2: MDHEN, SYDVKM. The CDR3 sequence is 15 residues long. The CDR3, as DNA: TGTACCAGCAGTTTATATTCGGGGGCAGAGGAGACCCAGTACTTC. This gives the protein CTSSLYSGAEETQYF.

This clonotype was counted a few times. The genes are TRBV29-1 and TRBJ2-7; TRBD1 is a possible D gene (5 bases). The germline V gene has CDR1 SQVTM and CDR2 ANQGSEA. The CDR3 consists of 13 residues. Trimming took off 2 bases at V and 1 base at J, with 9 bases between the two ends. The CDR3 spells CSVETGYSYEQYF. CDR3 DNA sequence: TGCAGCGTTGAAACAGGATATTCCTACGAGCAGTACTTC.

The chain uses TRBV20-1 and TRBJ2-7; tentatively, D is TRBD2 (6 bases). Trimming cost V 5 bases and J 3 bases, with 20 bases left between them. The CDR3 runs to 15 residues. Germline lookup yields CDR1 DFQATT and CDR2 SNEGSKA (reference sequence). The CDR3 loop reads CSALAGTRVIYEQYF. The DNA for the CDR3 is TGCAGTGCTTTGGCCGGGACTCGGGTCATCTACGAGCAGTACTTC.

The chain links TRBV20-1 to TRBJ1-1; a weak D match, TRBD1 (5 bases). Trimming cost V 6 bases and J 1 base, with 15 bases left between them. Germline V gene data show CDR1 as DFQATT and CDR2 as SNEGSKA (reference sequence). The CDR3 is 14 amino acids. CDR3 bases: TGCAGTGCCAGGGTTCAGCCGGAGAACACTGAAGCTTTCTTT. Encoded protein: CSARVQPENTEAFF.

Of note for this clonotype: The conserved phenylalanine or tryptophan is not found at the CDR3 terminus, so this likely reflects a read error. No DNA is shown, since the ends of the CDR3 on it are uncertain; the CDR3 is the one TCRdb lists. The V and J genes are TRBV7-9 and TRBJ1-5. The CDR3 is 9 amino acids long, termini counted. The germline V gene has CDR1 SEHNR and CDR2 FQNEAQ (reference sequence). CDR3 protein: CASSLASTL.

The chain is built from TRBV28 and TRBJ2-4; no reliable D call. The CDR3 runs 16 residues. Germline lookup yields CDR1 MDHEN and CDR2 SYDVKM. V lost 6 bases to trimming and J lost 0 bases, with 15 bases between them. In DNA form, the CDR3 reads TGTGCCAGCAGGGGCGATTCCCAAGGAGCCAAAAACATTCAGTACTTC. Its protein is CASRGDSQGAKNIQYF.